The 18 T cell receptor beta chains reported below all come from one sample, sequenced in a study of T cells in Graves' hyperthyroidism and ophthalmopathy. The TCR beta CDR3 regions underwent amplification using RNA transcripts as the source. The HTBI primer set served for first-round RT-PCR of the TCR CDR3. TCRdb ran MiXCR on the multiplex PCR reads and lists one entry per CDR3 protein. The repertoire holds about 180,000 distinct CDR3 sequences, with about a sixth as singletons. Sequencing was carried out using blood. The receptor source for this set is a woman aged 45-60 years with Graves' hyperthyroidism.

The chain links TRBV5-1 to TRBJ1-6; D not certain. The CDR3 contains 14 residues. V was trimmed by 0 bases and J by 2 bases, leaving 3 bases between them. The V gene's germline CDR1 is SGHRS and CDR2 YFSETQ. The CDR3 region has the DNA TGCGCCAGCAGCTTGGACACCTATAATTCACCCCTCCACTTT. Its translation: CASSLDTYNSPLHF.

This clonotype has a single count. Since a much larger clone is just one base distant, this may be a read error. The chain links TRBV6-2 or TRBV6-3 to TRBJ1-2; D is undetermined. Germline CDR1 is MNHEY and CDR2 is SVGEGT. This CDR3 is built from 15 residues. CDR3 sequence (DNA): TGTGCCAGCAATTACGGAGACACCGGTAACTATAGCTACACCTTC. Amino acid sequence: CASNYGDTGNYSYTF.

This clonotype has only one observation. The rearrangement uses TRBV7-2 and TRBJ2-2; D may be TRBD2 (6 bases). In germline, CDR1 is SGHTA, CDR2 FQGNSA. The CDR3 is 14 residues long. Trimming pared 0 bases from V and 6 bases from J, leaving 8 bases between. The CDR3 here is CASSLAGGAGELFF. The DNA for the CDR3 is TGTGCCAGCAGCTTAGCTGGAGGGGCCGGGGAGCTGTTTTTT.

This clonotype has at least ten counts. The germline gene is not matched at one end of the junction; a read error may be the cause. The genes are TRBV10-3 and TRBJ1-1; D is uncertain. CDR3 length: 14 amino acids. Germline V CDR1 and CDR2: ENHRY, SYGVKD. CDR3: CAVSELMENTEAFF. The CDR3 DNA reads TGTGCCGTCAGTGAATTAATGGAGAACACTGAAGCTTTCTTT.

This sequence joins TRBV6-1 and TRBJ2-7; a possible D gene is TRBD2 (5 bases). Between the trimmed V and J ends, which lost 8 bases and 2 bases, there was a span of 10 bases. The CDR3 sequence is 12 residues long. The V gene's germline CDR1 is MNHNS and CDR2 SASEGT. The CDR3 here is CASQDFTYEQYF. For the CDR3, the DNA is TGTGCCAGCCAGGACTTTACCTACGAGCAGTACTTC.

The chain links TRBV2 to TRBJ1-6, with a weak D call TRBD1 (5 bases). The CDR3 runs to 14 residues. Per the germline V gene, CDR1 is SNHLY and CDR2 is FYNNEI. Deletions cut 4 bases from V and 9 bases from J, with 13 bases between. CDR3 nucleotides: TGTGCCAGCAGTGTAGCAGGGCCCCCTTCACCCCTCCACTTT. The encoded protein is CASSVAGPPSPLHF.

In this sample, this clonotype turned up many times. The CDR3 protein is CASSPEGLVGSETQYF. CDR3 coding DNA: TGTGCCAGCAGCCCCGAGGGACTAGTGGGGTCGGAGACCCAGTACTTC. The J gene is TRBJ2-5, the V gene TRBV13, with 8 bases identical to TRBD2. Trimming cost V 5 bases and J 5 bases; bases outside gene matches: 13. This CDR3 is 16 amino acids long. Germline V gene sequence: CDR1 PRHDT, CDR2 FYEKMQ (reference sequence).

This clonotype was counted ten times or more. CDR3 nucleotide sequence: TGTGCCACCAGCAGGAGGCGGGCCGCTTCCAACGAGCAGTACTTC. Its translation: CATSRRRAASNEQYF. The rearrangement uses TRBV15 and TRBJ2-7, with D possibly matching TRBD2 (5 bases). V was pared by 3 bases and J by 5 bases, with 17 bases between. The germline gives CDR1 LNHNV, CDR2 YYDKDF (reference sequence). This CDR3 comprises 15 residues.

The table lists this clonotype with many counts. The V gene is TRBV12-3 or TRBV12-4, the J gene TRBJ2-2; 9 bases align to TRBD1. This CDR3 comprises 14 residues. The trim removed 6 bases at V and 5 bases at J, leaving 4 bases unmatched. CDR3 residues: CASRQGAGTGELFF. CDR3 nucleotides: TGTGCCAGCAGACAGGGGGCAGGGACCGGGGAGCTGTTTTTT.

In its sample, this clonotype was seen many times. The V call is TRBV4-1, the J call TRBJ2-1; D may match TRBD1 or TRBD2 (5 bases each). V lost 4 bases to trimming and J lost 6 bases, with 16 bases between them. Germline CDR1 and CDR2: MGHRA and YSYEKL. This CDR3 contains 15 residues. In nucleotides, the CDR3 is TGCGCCAGCAGCCCGGGACCGGGATCGGGCAATGAGCAGTTCTTC. It is translated as CASSPGPGSGNEQFF.

This clonotype was counted ten times or more. This rearrangement joins TRBV7-9 to TRBJ2-1; 7 nucleotides align to TRBD1. Unmatched junction bases numbered 11, after V lost 5 bases and J lost 4 bases. Germline CDR1 SEHNR, CDR2 FQNEAQ (reference sequence). The CDR3 is made up of 16 amino acids. The CDR3 region has the DNA TGTGCCAGCAGCCCTAGAGACAGGGCGGCTTACAATGAGCAGTTCTTC. Translation gives CASSPRDRAAYNEQFF.

This clonotype was seen many times. The chain is built from TRBV14 and TRBJ2-7, with D tentatively TRBD1 (6 bases). Germline V lookup: CDR1 SGHDN, CDR2 FVKESK. V dropped 0 bases and J dropped 6 bases, with 15 bases sitting between them. CDR3 size: 15 residues. CDR3 nucleotides: TGTGCCAGCAGCCAAGATATATCAACAGGGACCGAGCAGTACTTC. Its translation: CASSQDISTGTEQYF. Looking up the rest from reference TRBV14 and TRBJ2-7 gives the full variable domain: EAGVTQFPSHSVIEKGQTVTLRCDPISGHDNLYWYRRVMGKEIKFLLHFVKESKQDESGMPNNRFLAERTGGTYSTLKVQPAELEDSGVYFCASSQDISTGTEQYFGPGTRLTVT.

Many counts were recorded for this clonotype. The genes are TRBV2 and TRBJ2-1, with D possibly TRBD2 on 5 matching bases. The CDR3 has 15 amino acids. The V end lost 4 bases, the J end lost 6 bases, and 16 bases lay between the germline ends. Germline values: CDR1 SNHLY, CDR2 FYNNEI. CDR3 in DNA: TGTGCCAGCAGTGTCCCTAGCATCATCGTCAATGAGCAGTTCTTC. Residues: CASSVPSIIVNEQFF.

The chain is built from TRBV5-5 and TRBJ2-7; 9 positions agree with TRBD1. The CDR3 is 17 amino acids. Germline assignment: CDR1 SGHKS and CDR2 YYEKEE (reference sequence). Trimming at V came to 0 bases and at J to 0 bases, leaving 7 bases not matched to a gene. The CDR3 DNA is TGTGCCAGCAGCTTGGCCGGGCCGGGACAGGGCTCCTACGAGCAGTACTTC. Translating it yields CASSLAGPGQGSYEQYF.

This clonotype was seen repeatedly, ten times or more. The CDR3 nucleotides are TGTGCCAGCAGAGCGGACAGGACGGAGCAGTACTTC. It encodes CASRADRTEQYF. J is TRBJ2-7 and V is TRBV9, with 7 bases fitting TRBD1. The CDR3 contains 12 residues. V was pared by 5 bases and J by 7 bases, with 6 bases of the junction left unmatched. Germline V gives CDR1 SGDLS, CDR2 YYNGEE.

In its sample, this clonotype was seen many times. The chain couples TRBV3-1 to TRBJ1-1; D unresolved. V was shortened by 1 base and J by 0 bases, with 9 bases between the two germline ends. The CDR3 spans 15 residues. Germline assignment: CDR1 LGHDT and CDR2 YNNKEL (reference sequence). CDR3 nucleotide sequence: TGTGCCAGCAGCCAAGGAGGGTCAATGAACACTGAAGCTTTCTTT. Translation gives CASSQGGSMNTEAFF.

This clonotype was seen more than once but under ten times. It may be a read error: a sequence one base away is much more abundant. Without the conserved terminal phenylalanine or tryptophan, this CDR3 likely stems from a read error. V is TRBV6-1 and J is TRBJ1-1; maybe TRBD1 (6 bases). V was shortened by 6 bases and J by 2 bases, with 13 bases between the two germline ends. The CDR3 has 14 residues. Germline CDR1 is MNHNS and CDR2 is SASEGT. The CDR3 reads CASSPDRLNTEAFS. The CDR3 nucleotides read TGTGCCAGCAGCCCTGACAGGCTCAACACTGAAGCTTTCTCT.

The table lists this clonotype with many counts. The chain joins TRBV3-1 to TRBJ2-7, with TRBD1 matching over 7 bases. The CDR3 has 13 residues. Per germline, CDR1 LGHDT and CDR2 YNNKEL (reference sequence). The ends lost 8 bases at V and 2 bases at J; junction bases unmatched: 6. Here the CDR3 DNA reads TGTGCCAGCGGACGACAGGGTACCTACGAGCAGTACTTC. This codes for CASGRQGTYEQYF.